This T cell receptor beta chain was obtained from a study of T cell responses to AZD1222 COVID-19 vaccine. A note on this clone: Its antigen is still unknown.

Trimming cost V 0 bases and J 1 base, with 3 bases left between them. Germline V gene sequence: CDR1 KGHSH, CDR2 LQKENI. This CDR3 comprises 13 residues. The repertoire was sequenced with immunoSEQ multiplex PCR; TCRdb's copy has only in-frame clones and lacks some. The table shows 120,000 to 150,000 clones, with around 93% occurring only once. Points from the study as a whole: Scientists sampled the repertoires only once the peak T cell response had passed. Reports indicate that nearly half of spike-specific TCRs are directed at unmutated variant regions.

This receptor was taken from an adult in good health. The sample consisted of peripheral blood, taken on day 0 of AZD1222 vaccination. The chain employs TRBV18 and TRBJ1-1; D not certain. The CDR3 spells CASSPPQNTEAFF. CDR3 DNA: TGTGCCAGCTCACCACCCCAGAACACTGAAGCTTTCTTT.